This T cell receptor (beta chain) was identified in a study of T cell repertoires in aging, cancer and after chemotherapy. Looking at the study overall: The whole study produced a dataset of around 9 million TCR reads. Study outcomes and limitations: In healthy donors, age-related TCR diversity loss mainly reflected lost richness. Across the chemotherapy interval, each cancer cohort showed higher median generation probability, suggesting thymic rebound.

Amplification of TCR beta used genomic DNA extracted from peripheral blood. The CDR3 loop spans 15 amino acids. Germline loops: CDR1 DFQATT, CDR2 SNEGSKA (reference sequence). After removal of 1 base from V and 1 base from J, the junction contained 3 bases not matched to a gene. Rearranged V-D-J TRB sequences were amplified with a mixed TRB-A/B primer pool. Using its own MiXCR run on the multiplex PCR reads, TCRdb lists one record per CDR3 protein. The sample shows around 2,700 distinct CDR3 sequences, about 24% of them seen only once. In regard to this clonotype: The target antigen is unknown.

This receptor was identified in a human donor with a solid tumor. The chain joins TRBV20-1 to TRBJ2-2; 7 positions agree with TRBD1. Sample: blood. The CDR3 sequence is CSARAQGRNTGELFF. The CDR3 DNA reads TGCAGTGCTAGAGCACAGGGGAGGAACACCGGGGAGCTGTTTTTT.